Below, one T cell receptor (beta chain) is given with its context. Its antigen is unidentified. Healthy and HIV-negative, the adult donors had no recent acute infections or vaccinations. Trimming shortened V by 6 bases and J by 4 bases, and 13 bases separated the two germline ends. Germline CDR1 is MDHEN and CDR2 is SYDVKM. The CDR3 extends over 14 amino acids. The data derive from a study of shared clonotypes between healthy human individuals. General study findings and limits: Clonotype sharing across donors was expected to vary with sequencing depth.

Sorted subsets were amplified in replicate PCRs using 200 ng DNA, roughly 30,000 T cell genomes. Clones were read by immunoSEQ multiplex PCR, and TCRdb kept only the in-frame ones, dropping some. The table shows approximately 2,000,000 clones, with 85% to 95% occurring only once. The genes are TRBV28 and TRBJ1-5, with D possibly TRBD1 on 5 matching bases. Sequenced sample: naive CD4+ T cells from PBMCs. This sample's subset: CD45RA+ positively selected. The sequence was collected from a man between 18 and 29 years old in good health. Some clones in this sample may be carry-over from other donors' samples. CDR3 coding DNA: TGTGCCAGCAGGTCCGGGGCAATTAATCAGCCCCAGCATTTT. Translation: CASRSGAINQPQHF.